The entry below describes one TCR beta chain. The repertoire was sequenced with immunoSEQ multiplex PCR; TCRdb's copy has only in-frame clones and lacks some. The data contain approximately 240,000 clones, around 90% of them singletons. The data belong to a study of blood T cell repertoires in COVID-19. For the study at large: Sites across the United States, Italy and Spain contributed samples from acute and convalescent COVID-19.

V dropped 0 bases and J dropped 8; count of bases not matched to a gene: 10. CDR1 is LNHNV, CDR2 YYDKDF, per germline (reference sequence). The CDR3 spans 19 residues. The sample taken for sequencing was peripheral blood. This sequence was found in a woman under 30 who had recovered from COVID-19. The chain recombines TRBV15 with TRBJ2-1, with 16 bases aligning to TRBD2. The CDR3 spells CATSRDRPGTSGRDYEQFF. The DNA of the CDR3 is TGTGCCACCAGCAGAGATCGCCCCGGGACTAGCGGGAGGGATTATGAGCAGTTCTTC.